These 2 T cell receptor beta chains were all obtained from the same sample, sequenced in a study of post-analysis software for immune sequencing data. Study results and limitations: About 5 TRBV segments, including TRBV5-6, TRBV5-1 and TRBV20-1, were more frequent in patients than controls.

Their cognate antigens are unknown. Unique-molecular-identifier-tagged TCR beta cDNA libraries were used. TCRdb redid the calling of the PCR reads with MiXCR, one entry per CDR3 protein. The sample lists hundreds of thousands of distinct CDR3 sequences; 59% were seen once. Sequencing used blood. All receptors derive from a girl aged 2 to 10 with multiple sclerosis.

The CDR3 bases are TGCGCCAGCAGCCTCCTTTCGGAGGATGAGCAGTTCTTC. This codes for CASSLLSEDEQFF. V usage is TRBV5-1 and J usage is TRBJ2-1; TRBD2 is a possible D gene (5 bases). The CDR3 loop spans 13 amino acids. Trimming took off 4 bases at V and 8 bases at J, with 13 bases between the two ends. Looked up from germline, CDR1 is SGHRS and CDR2 is YFSETQ.

This clonotype was seen only a few times. This chain uses TRBV29-1 with TRBJ2-1; D uncertain. The V and J ends lost 2 bases and 7 bases respectively, with 9 bases between them. Germline CDR1 reads SQVTM; CDR2 reads ANQGSEA. The CDR3 consists of 12 residues. The DNA for the CDR3 is TGCAGCGTTGAATACCCCTTGAATGAGCAGTTCTTC. It is translated as CSVEYPLNEQFF.